This is a list of T cell receptor beta chains from one sample in a study of spatial heterogeneity in lung cancer. Using its own MiXCR run on the 5' RACE reads, TCRdb lists one record per CDR3 protein. In the table there are around 5,000 distinct CDR3 sequences, roughly 27% of which are singletons. The specimen was lung tumor tissue, collected at surgery. The receptors shown here come from a female donor with early-stage non-small cell lung cancer. CDR3s include the opening cysteine and the closing phenylalanine or tryptophan. D genes are given only for firm matches. Part of the rows lack a size; the others show once, few, many or a class for expanded clones.

>TRBV29-1|medium-sized|TRBD2|TRBJ2-6
CSVTGGTNSGANVLTF
TGCAGCGTCACGGGAGGGACCAACTCTGGGGCCAACGTCCTGACTTTC
>TRBV7-8|many|TRBD2|TRBJ2-2
CASSPGTSGGELFF
TGTGCCAGCAGCCCCGGGACTAGCGGGGGGGAGCTGTTTTTT
>TRBV18|many|.|TRBJ1-5
CASSPGGVKQPQHF
TGTGCCAGCTCACCAGGGGGGGTAAAACAGCCCCAGCATTTT
>TRBV4-1|many|.|TRBJ1-4
CASSQGIEEKLFF
TGCGCCAGCAGCCAGGGGATAGAAGAAAAACTGTTTTTT
>TRBV25-1|few|.|TRBJ2-7
CASSEGYEQYF
TGTGCCAGCAGTGAAGGTTACGAGCAGTACTTC
>TRBV5-5|.|TRBD2|TRBJ2-1
CASSLGSGGPSSYNEQFF
TGTGCCAGCAGCTTGGGTAGCGGGGGCCCGAGCTCCTACAATGAGCAGTTCTTC
>TRBV28|.|.|TRBJ2-7
CASSYPLGGSSYEQYF
TGTGCCAGCAGTTACCCCCTCGGGGGAAGCTCCTACGAGCAGTACTTC
>TRBV6-5|medium-sized|TRBD1|TRBJ2-7
CASSPETGAREQYF
TGTGCCAGCAGTCCTGAAACAGGGGCGCGAGAGCAGTACTTC
>TRBV20-1|few|TRBD2|TRBJ2-7
CSARAGGYEQYF
TGCAGTGCTAGAGCGGGGGGTTACGAGCAGTACTTC
>TRBV29-1|medium-sized|TRBD1|TRBJ1-2
CSVGQGASGYTF
TGCAGCGTCGGACAGGGGGCGAGTGGCTACACCTTC
>TRBV7-9|many|.|TRBJ2-7
CASSTYYEQYF
TGTGCCAGCAGCACTTACTACGAGCAGTACTTC
>TRBV18|few|.|TRBJ1-1
CASSPEGLPLRDTEAFF
TGTGCCAGCTCACCAGAGGGACTCCCTCTAAGGGACACTGAAGCTTTCTTT
>TRBV28|.|.|TRBJ1-1
CASSLAGNTEAFF
TGTGCCAGCAGTTTAGCAGGGAACACTGAAGCTTTCTTT
>TRBV3-1|many|TRBD1|TRBJ2-1
CASSHPKTGSSYNEQFF
TGTGCCAGCAGCCACCCCAAGACAGGGAGCTCCTACAATGAGCAGTTCTTC
>TRBV18|many|.|TRBJ2-7
CASSPNAGYEQYF
TGTGCCAGCTCACCCAACGCTGGCTACGAGCAGTACTTC
>TRBV29-1|many|.|TRBJ1-2
CSVWGNGYTF
TGCAGCGTTTGGGGGAATGGCTACACCTTC
>TRBV20-1|many|TRBD2|TRBJ2-3
CSAAAGGPPDTQYF
TGCAGTGCTGCCGCGGGGGGGCCTCCAGATACGCAGTATTTT
>TRBV19|.|TRBD1|TRBJ2-7
CASVSGTGPYEQYF
TGTGCCAGCGTCTCCGGGACAGGGCCTTACGAGCAGTACTTC
>TRBV10-3|many|TRBD1|TRBJ2-3
CAIKDRAGVGTDTQYF
TGTGCCATCAAGGACAGGGCTGGGGTCGGCACAGATACGCAGTATTTT
>TRBV7-2|.|.|TRBJ2-3
CASSLDRTDTQYF
TGTGCCAGCAGCTTAGACCGCACAGATACGCAGTATTTT
>TRBV5-4|medium-sized|.|TRBJ1-2
CASSYQTLTGQMYGYTF
TGTGCCAGCAGCTATCAAACTCTGACAGGACAAATGTATGGCTACACCTTC
>TRBV18|.|TRBD2|TRBJ2-1
CASSSTSADYNEQFF
TGTGCCAGCTCATCGACTAGCGCCGACTACAATGAGCAGTTCTTC
>TRBV12-3/TRBV12-4|many|TRBD1|TRBJ2-6
CASSSQGIGANVLTF
TGTGCCAGCAGTTCACAGGGGATCGGGGCCAACGTCCTGACTTTC
>TRBV23-1|.|TRBD1|TRBJ2-7
CASRGDSKFYEQYF
TGCGCCAGCAGGGGGGACAGTAAATTCTACGAGCAGTACTTC
>TRBV7-2|medium-sized|.|TRBJ2-3
CASSPDAGGTDTQYF
TGTGCCAGCAGTCCTGATGCAGGAGGCACAGATACGCAGTATTTT
>TRBV6-1|many|TRBD1|TRBJ1-5
CASSARTGGQPQHF
TGTGCCAGCAGTGCCCGGACAGGGGGGCAGCCCCAGCATTTT
>TRBV6-1|many|.|TRBJ1-1
CASTRQNTEAFF
TGTGCCAGCACCCGTCAGAACACTGAAGCTTTCTTT
>TRBV6-1|.|.|TRBJ2-2
CASSVGTPYTGELFF
TGTGCCAGCAGTGTCGGGACTCCTTACACCGGGGAGCTGTTTTTT
>TRBV14|many|.|TRBJ2-6
CASSPLLHSGANVLTF
TGTGCCAGCAGCCCGCTCCTCCACTCTGGGGCCAACGTCCTGACTTTC
>TRBV6-6|many|.|TRBJ2-7
CASSRTVGGSEQYF
TGTGCCAGCTCCAGAACCGTCGGGGGTTCCGAGCAGTACTTC
>TRBV9|medium-sized|.|TRBJ2-5
CASSVGLEGWTQYF
TGTGCCAGCAGCGTAGGACTTGAAGGCTGGACCCAGTACTTC
>TRBV20-1|medium-sized|TRBD1|TRBJ1-2
CSASWGQGNYGYTF
TGCAGTGCTAGTTGGGGACAGGGGAACTATGGCTACACCTTC
>TRBV20-1|few|TRBD2|TRBJ2-3
CSGETSGKGDTQYF
TGCAGTGGCGAGACTAGCGGGAAGGGAGATACGCAGTATTTT
>TRBV10-3|medium-sized|.|TRBJ2-7
CAISSTTYEQYF
TGTGCCATCAGTTCCACAACCTACGAGCAGTACTTC
>TRBV12-3/TRBV12-4|.|TRBD1|TRBJ2-7
CASSLGWGQTPSHF
TGTGCCAGCAGTTTAGGGTGGGGACAGACCCCTTCGCACTTC
>TRBV5-1|.|TRBD1|TRBJ1-1
CASSIGTQGEAFF
TGCGCCAGCAGCATTGGAACACAGGGGGAAGCTTTCTTT
>TRBV6-2/TRBV6-3|.|TRBD2|TRBJ2-1
CASRYSGRFDNEQFF
TGTGCCAGCAGGTATAGCGGGAGGTTCGACAATGAGCAGTTCTTC
>TRBV20-1|.|TRBD2|TRBJ2-3
CSAILAGADTQYF
TGCAGTGCTATCTTGGCGGGAGCCGATACGCAGTATTTT
>TRBV20-1|medium-sized|TRBD2|TRBJ2-5
CSAQIRGPQRGTQYF
TGCAGTGCCCAAATAAGGGGCCCTCAGCGGGGGACCCAGTACTTC
>TRBV28|many|.|TRBJ1-2
CASSHTYGYTF
TGTGCCAGCAGTCATACCTATGGCTACACCTTC
>TRBV20-1|.|.|TRBJ2-1
CSANSESSYNEQFF
TGCAGTGCTAATAGCGAGTCGTCCTACAATGAGCAGTTCTTC
>TRBV20-1|.|.|TRBJ1-2
CSAPGLVNYGYTF
TGCAGTGCTCCGGGGTTGGTTAACTATGGCTACACCTTC
>TRBV29-1|many|TRBD2|TRBJ2-1
CSVEGTGTSGGPTSYNEQFF
TGCAGCGTTGAAGGGACTGGGACTAGCGGGGGACCAACCTCCTACAATGAGCAGTTCTTC
>TRBV20-1|.|.|TRBJ2-1
CSAGEGTYNEQFF
TGCAGTGCTGGCGAAGGAACCTACAATGAGCAGTTCTTC
>TRBV28|once|.|TRBJ2-4
CARGLAKNIQYF
TGTGCCAGGGGGCTAGCCAAAAACATTCAGTACTTC
>TRBV7-2|medium-sized|.|TRBJ2-1
CASSLSRTYNEQFF
TGTGCCAGCAGTCTTAGCAGAACCTACAATGAGCAGTTCTTC
>TRBV29-1|.|TRBD1|TRBJ2-7
CSVSPEDRGSYEQYF
TGCAGCGTTTCACCAGAGGACAGGGGAAGCTACGAGCAGTACTTC
>TRBV7-2|.|.|TRBJ1-3
CASSNYLDSGNTIYF
TGTGCCAGCAGCAACTACCTGGACTCTGGAAACACCATATATTTT
>TRBV7-2|.|TRBD2|TRBJ2-5
CASSPGEGFQETQYF
TGTGCCAGCAGCCCCGGGGAGGGGTTTCAAGAGACCCAGTACTTC